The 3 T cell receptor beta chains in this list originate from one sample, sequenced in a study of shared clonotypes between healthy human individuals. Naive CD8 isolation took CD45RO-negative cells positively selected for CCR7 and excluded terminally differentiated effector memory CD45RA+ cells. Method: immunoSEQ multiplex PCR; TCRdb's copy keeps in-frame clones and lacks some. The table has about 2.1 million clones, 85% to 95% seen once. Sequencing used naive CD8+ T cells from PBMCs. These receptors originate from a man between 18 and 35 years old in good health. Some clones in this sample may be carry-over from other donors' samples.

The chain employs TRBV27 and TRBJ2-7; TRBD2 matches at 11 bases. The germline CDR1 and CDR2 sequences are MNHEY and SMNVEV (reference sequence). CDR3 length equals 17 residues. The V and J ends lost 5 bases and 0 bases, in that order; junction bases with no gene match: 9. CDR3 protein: CASSHKGLAASSYEQYF. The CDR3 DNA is TGTGCCAGCAGTCATAAGGGACTAGCGGCAAGCTCCTACGAGCAGTACTTC.

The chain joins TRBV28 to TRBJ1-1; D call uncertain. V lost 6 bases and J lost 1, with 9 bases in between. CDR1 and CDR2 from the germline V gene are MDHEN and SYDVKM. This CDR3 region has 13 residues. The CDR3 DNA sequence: TGTGCCAGCAGGATCCGGGAGAACACTGAAGCTTTCTTT. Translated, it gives CASRIRENTEAFF.

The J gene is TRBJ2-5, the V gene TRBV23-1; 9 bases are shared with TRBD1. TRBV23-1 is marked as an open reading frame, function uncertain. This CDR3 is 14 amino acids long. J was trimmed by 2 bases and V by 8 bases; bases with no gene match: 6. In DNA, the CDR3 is TGCGCCAGCGGCTGGGACAGGGAGCAAGAGACCCAGTACTTC. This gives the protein CASGWDREQETQYF.